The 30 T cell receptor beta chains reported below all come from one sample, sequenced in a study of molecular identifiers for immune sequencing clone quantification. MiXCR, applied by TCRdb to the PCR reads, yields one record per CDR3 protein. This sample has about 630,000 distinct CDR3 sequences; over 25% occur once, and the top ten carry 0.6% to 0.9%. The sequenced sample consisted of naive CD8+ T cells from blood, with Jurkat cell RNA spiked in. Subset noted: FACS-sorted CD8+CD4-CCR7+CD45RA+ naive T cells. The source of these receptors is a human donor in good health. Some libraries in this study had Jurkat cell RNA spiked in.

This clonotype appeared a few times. CDR3 coding DNA: TGTGCCAGCAGTTTTACAATGCCTGCGAACACCGGGGAGCTGTTTTTT. This encodes CASSFTMPANTGELFF. V and J are TRBV27 and TRBJ2-2, with no clear D. V lost 3 bases, J lost 0 bases, and 11 bases lay in between. Germline-derived CDR1 and CDR2 are MNHEY and SMNVEV (reference sequence). This CDR3 comprises 16 residues.

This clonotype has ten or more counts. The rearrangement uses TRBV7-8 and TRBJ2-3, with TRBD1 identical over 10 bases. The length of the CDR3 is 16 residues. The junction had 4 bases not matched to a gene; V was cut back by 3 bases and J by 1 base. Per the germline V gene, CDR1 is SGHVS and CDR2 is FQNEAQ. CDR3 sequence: CASSFWGTGGTDTQYF. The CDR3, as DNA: TGTGCCAGCAGCTTTTGGGGGACAGGGGGCACAGATACGCAGTATTTT.

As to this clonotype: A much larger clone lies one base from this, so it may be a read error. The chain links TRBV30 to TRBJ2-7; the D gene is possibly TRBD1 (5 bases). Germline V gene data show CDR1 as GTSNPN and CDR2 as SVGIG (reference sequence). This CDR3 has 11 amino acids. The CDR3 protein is CAWFRETERYF. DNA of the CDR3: TGTGCCTGGTTCAGGGAAACTGAGCGGTACTTC. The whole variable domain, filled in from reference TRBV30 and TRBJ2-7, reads SQTIHQWPATLVQPVGSPLSLECTVEGTSNPNLYWYRQAAGRGLQLLFYSVGIGQISSEVPQNLSASRPQDRQFILSSKKLLLSDSGFYLCAWFRETERYFGPGTRLTVT.

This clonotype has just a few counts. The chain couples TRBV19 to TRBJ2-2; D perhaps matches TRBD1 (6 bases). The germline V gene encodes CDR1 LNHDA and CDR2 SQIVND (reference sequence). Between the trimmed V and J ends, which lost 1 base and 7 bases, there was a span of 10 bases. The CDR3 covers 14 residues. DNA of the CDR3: TGTGCCAGTAGTATAGCAGGGGTTTTCGGGGAGCTGTTTTTT. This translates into CASSIAGVFGELFF.

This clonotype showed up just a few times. DNA for the CDR3: TGCGCCAGCAGCTTGGCAGTTAACTCTGGGGCCAACGTCCTGACTTTC. It encodes CASSLAVNSGANVLTF. The J gene is TRBJ2-6, the V gene TRBV5-1; D is undetermined. V gave up 0 bases and J gave up 0 bases, with 7 bases separating them. Germline lookup yields CDR1 SGHRS and CDR2 YFSETQ. CDR3 length: 16 amino acids.

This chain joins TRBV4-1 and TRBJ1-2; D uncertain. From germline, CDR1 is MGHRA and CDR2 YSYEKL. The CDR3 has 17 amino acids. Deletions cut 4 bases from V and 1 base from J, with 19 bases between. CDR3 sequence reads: CASSPTPGGIDNYGYTF. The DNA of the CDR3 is TGCGCCAGCAGCCCAACTCCGGGAGGGATTGATAACTATGGCTACACCTTC.

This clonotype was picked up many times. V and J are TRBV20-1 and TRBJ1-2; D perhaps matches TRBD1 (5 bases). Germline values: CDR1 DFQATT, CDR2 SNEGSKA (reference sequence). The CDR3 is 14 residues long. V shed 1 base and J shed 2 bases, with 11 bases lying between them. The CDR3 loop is CSARGQGENYGYTF. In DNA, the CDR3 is TGCAGTGCTAGAGGCCAGGGAGAAAACTATGGCTACACCTTC.

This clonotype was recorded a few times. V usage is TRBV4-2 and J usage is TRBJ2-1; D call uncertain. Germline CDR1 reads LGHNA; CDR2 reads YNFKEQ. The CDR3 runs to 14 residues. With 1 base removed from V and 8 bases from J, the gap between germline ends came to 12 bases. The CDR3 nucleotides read TGTGCCAGCAGCCAAGGGAATTACGACGATGAGCAGTTCTTC. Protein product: CASSQGNYDDEQFF.

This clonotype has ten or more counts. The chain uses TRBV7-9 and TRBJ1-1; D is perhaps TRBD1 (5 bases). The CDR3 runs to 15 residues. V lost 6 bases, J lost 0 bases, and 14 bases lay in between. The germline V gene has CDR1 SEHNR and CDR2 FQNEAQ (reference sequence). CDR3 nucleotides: TGTGCCAGCAGGACGGGGGGTACGATGAACACTGAAGCTTTCTTT. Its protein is CASRTGGTMNTEAFF.

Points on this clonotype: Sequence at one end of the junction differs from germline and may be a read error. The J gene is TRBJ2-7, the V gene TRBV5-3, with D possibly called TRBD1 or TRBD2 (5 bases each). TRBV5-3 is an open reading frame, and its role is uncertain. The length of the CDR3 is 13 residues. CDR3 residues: CASSLGWGNEQYF. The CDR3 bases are TGTGCCAGCAGCTTGGGTTGGGGGAACGAGCAGTACTTC.

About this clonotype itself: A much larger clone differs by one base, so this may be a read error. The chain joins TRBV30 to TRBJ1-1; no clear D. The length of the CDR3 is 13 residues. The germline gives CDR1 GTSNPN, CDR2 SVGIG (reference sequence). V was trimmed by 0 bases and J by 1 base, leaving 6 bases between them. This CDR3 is CAWSVDKNTEAFF. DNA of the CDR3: TGTGCCTGGAGTGTCGATAAGAACACTGAAGCTTTCTTT.

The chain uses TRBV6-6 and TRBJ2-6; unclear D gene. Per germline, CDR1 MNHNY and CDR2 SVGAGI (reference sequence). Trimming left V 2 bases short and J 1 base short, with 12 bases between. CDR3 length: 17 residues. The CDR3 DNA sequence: TGTGCCAGCAGTTACGCGTATGCGACTTCTGGGGCCAACGTCCTGACTTTC. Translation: CASSYAYATSGANVLTF.

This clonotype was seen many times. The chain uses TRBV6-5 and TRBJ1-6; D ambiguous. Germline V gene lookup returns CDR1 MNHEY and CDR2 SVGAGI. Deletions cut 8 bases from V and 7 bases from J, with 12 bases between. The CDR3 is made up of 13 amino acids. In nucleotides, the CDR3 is TGTGCCAGCTATGGCCAGAAGAATTCACCCCTCCACTTT. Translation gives CASYGQKNSPLHF.

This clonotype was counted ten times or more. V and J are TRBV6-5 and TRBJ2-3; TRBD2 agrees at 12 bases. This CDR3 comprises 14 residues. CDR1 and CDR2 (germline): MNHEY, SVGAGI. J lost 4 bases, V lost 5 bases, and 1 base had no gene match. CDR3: CASSRLAGADTQYF. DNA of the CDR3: TGTGCCAGCAGTCGACTAGCGGGGGCAGATACGCAGTATTTT.

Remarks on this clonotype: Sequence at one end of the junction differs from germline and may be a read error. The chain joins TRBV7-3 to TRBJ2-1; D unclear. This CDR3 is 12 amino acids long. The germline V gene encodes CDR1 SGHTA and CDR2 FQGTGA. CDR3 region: CASSFSNNGQFF. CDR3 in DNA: TGTGCCAGCAGCTTCTCTAACAATGGGCAGTTCTTC.

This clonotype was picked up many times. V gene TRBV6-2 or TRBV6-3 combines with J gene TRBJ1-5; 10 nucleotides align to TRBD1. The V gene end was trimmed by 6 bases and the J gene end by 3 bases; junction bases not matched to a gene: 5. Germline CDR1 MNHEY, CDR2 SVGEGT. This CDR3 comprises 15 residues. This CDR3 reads CASRGQGDPNQPQHF. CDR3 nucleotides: TGTGCCAGCAGAGGACAGGGGGATCCCAATCAGCCCCAGCATTTT.

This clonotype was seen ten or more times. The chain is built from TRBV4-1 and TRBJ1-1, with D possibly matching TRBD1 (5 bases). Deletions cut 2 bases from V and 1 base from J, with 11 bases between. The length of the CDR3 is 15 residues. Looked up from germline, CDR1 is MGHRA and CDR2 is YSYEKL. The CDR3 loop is CASSQSRDPNTEAFF. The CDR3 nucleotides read TGCGCCAGCAGCCAAAGCAGGGATCCGAACACTGAAGCTTTCTTT.

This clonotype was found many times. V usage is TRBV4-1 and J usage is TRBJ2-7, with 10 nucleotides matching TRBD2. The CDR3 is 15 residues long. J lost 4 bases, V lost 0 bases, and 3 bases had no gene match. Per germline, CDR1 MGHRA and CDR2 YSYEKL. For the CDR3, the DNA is TGCGCCAGCAGCCAAGAAAGCGGGGGGGCGTACGAGCAGTACTTC. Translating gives CASSQESGGAYEQYF.

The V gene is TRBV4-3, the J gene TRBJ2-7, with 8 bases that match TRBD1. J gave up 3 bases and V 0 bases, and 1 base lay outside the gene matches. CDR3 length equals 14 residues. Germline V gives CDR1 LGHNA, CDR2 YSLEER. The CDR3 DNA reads TGCGCCAGCAGCCAAGACAGGGGGCACTACGAGCAGTACTTC. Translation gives CASSQDRGHYEQYF.

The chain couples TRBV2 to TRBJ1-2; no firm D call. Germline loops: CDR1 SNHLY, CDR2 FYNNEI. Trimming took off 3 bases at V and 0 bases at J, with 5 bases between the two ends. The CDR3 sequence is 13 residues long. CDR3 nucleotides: TGTGCCAGCAGTGAGTTGTCTAACTATGGCTACACCTTC. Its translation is CASSELSNYGYTF.

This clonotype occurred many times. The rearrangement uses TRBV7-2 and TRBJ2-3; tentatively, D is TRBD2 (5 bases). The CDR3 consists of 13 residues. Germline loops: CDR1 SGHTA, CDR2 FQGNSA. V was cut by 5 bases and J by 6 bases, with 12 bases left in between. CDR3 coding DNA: TGTGCCAGCAGCCTTTTCCGCGGGGATACGCAGTATTTT. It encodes CASSLFRGDTQYF.

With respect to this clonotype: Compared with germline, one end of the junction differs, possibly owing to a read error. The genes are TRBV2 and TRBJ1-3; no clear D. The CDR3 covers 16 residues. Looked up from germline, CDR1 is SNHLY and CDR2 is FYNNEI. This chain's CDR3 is CASSEASLGSGSTIYF. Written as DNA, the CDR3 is TGTGCCAGCAGTGAAGCTTCCCTGGGCTCTGGAAGCACCATATATTTT.

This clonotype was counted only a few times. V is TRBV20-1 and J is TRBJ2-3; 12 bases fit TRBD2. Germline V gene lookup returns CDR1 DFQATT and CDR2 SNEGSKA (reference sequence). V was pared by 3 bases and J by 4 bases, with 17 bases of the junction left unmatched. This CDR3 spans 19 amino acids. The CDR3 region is CSASGGLAGPLVFADTQYF. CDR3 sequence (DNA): TGCAGTGCTAGCGGGGGACTAGCGGGCCCATTAGTCTTCGCAGATACGCAGTATTTT.

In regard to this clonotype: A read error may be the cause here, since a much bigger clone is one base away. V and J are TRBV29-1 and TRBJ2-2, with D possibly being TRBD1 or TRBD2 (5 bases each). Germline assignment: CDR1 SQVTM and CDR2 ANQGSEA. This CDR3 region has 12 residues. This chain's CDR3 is CSAEGVPGELYF. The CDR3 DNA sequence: TGCAGCGCGGAAGGGGTCCCCGGGGAGCTGTATTTT.

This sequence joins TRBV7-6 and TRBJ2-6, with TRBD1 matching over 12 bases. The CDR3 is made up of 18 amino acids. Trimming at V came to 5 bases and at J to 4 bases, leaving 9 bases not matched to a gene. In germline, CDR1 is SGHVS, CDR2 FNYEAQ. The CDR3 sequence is CASSGPGTGGGGANVLTF. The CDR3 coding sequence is TGTGCCAGCAGCGGCCCCGGGACAGGGGGCGGGGGGGCCAACGTCCTGACTTTC.

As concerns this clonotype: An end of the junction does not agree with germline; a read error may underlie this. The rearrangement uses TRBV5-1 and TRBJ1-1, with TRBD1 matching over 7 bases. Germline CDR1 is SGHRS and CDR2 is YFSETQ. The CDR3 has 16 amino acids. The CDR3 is CASSSTTGTMNTEASF. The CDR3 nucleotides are TGCGCCAGCAGCTCGACGACAGGGACCATGAACACTGAAGCTTCCTTT.

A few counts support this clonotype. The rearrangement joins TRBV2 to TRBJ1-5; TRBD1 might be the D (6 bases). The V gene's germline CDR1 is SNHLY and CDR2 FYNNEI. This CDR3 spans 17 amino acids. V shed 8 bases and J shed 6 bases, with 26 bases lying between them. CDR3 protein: CASFGQKHPSVTQPQHF. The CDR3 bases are TGTGCCAGCTTTGGACAGAAACATCCTAGCGTCACTCAGCCCCAGCATTTT.

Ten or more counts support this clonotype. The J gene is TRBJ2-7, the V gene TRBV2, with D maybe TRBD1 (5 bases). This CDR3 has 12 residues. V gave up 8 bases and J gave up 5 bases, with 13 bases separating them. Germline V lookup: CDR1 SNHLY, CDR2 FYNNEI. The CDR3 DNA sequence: TGTGCCAGCCAGGGTCCCAGGGACGAGCAGTACTTC. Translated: CASQGPRDEQYF. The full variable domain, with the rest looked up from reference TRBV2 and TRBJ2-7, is EPEVTQTPSHQVTQMGQEVILRCVPISNHLYFYWYRQILGQKVEFLVSFYNNEISEKSEIFDDQFSVERPDGSNFTLKIRSTKLEDSAMYFCASQGPRDEQYFGPGTRLTVT.

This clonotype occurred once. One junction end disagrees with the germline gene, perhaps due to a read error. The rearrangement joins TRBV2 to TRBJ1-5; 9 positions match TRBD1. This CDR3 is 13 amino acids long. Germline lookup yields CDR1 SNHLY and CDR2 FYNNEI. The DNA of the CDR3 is TGTGCCGGCAGGGGACAGGGCTATCAGCCCCAGCATTTT. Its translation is CAGRGQGYQPQHF.

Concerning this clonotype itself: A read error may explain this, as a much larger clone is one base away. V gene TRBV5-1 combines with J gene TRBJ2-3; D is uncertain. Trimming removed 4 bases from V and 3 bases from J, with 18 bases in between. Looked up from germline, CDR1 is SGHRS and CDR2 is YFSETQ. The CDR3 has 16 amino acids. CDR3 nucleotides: TGCGCCAGCAGCGACTTCGACGGGTCGAGGACAGATACGCAGTATTTT. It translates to CASSDFDGSRTDTQYF.